Following are 15 T cell receptor beta chains from one sample sequenced in a study of T cell responses to AZD1222 COVID-19 vaccine. The data were produced by immunoSEQ multiplex PCR, yet TCRdb's version contains in-frame clones alone and is incomplete. The table lists some 180,000 clones, around 90% of them singletons. The input for sequencing was peripheral blood, taken 28 days after the second AZD1222 dose. Receptors originate from an adult who received the AZD1222 COVID-19 vaccine.

The CDR3 nucleotides are TGTGCCAGCTCGCCCAGGGACAGGGAGGGAAGCTACACCTTC. Protein: CASSPRDREGSYTF. This chain joins TRBV18 and TRBJ1-2, with 9 bases identical to TRBD1. With V trimmed by 6 bases and J by 9 bases, 11 bases remained unmatched. CDR3 length: 14 residues. CDR1 and CDR2 from the germline V gene are KGHSH and LQKENI.

The J gene is TRBJ2-7, the V gene TRBV2, with 7 bases identical to TRBD2. The CDR3 consists of 14 residues. With 5 bases clipped from V and 2 bases from J, the junction kept 6 bases outside the gene matches. From germline, CDR1 is SNHLY and CDR2 FYNNEI. In DNA form, the CDR3 reads TGTGCCAGCAGTTTAAGCGGGACCACCTACGAGCAGTACTTC. Translating it yields CASSLSGTTYEQYF.

The chain carries TRBV19 and TRBJ1-2, with a tentative D call TRBD1 (6 bases). The CDR3 consists of 14 residues. The ends were cut back, 6 bases at V and 0 bases at J, with 11 bases in the middle. Germline V gives CDR1 LNHDA, CDR2 SQIVND (reference sequence). CDR3 bases: TGTGCCAGTAGGATGACAGGTTCTAACTATGGCTACACCTTC. This sequence encodes CASRMTGSNYGYTF.

CDR3 coding DNA: TGCGCCAGCACCCCCCGGCTTGGGAATAATGAGCAGTTCTTC. Translating it yields CASTPRLGNNEQFF. The rearrangement joins TRBV5-1 to TRBJ2-1; no clear D. CDR3 size: 14 residues. Germline V gene sequence: CDR1 SGHRS, CDR2 YFSETQ. V shed 6 bases and J shed 7 bases, with 17 bases lying between them. The full variable domain, completed using reference TRBV5-1 and TRBJ2-1, is KAGVTQTPRYLIKTRGQQVTLSCSPISGHRSVSWYQQTPGQGLQFLFEYFSETQRNKGNFPGRFSGRQFSNSRSEMNVSTLELGDSALYLCASTPRLGNNEQFFGPGTRLTVL.

The chain carries TRBV5-1 and TRBJ2-2, with D perhaps matching TRBD1 (6 bases). Trimming left V 0 bases short and J 4 bases short, with 10 bases between. This CDR3 has 15 amino acids. CDR1 is SGHRS and CDR2 is YFSETQ in the germline V gene. CDR3 amino acids: CASSLGQESTGELFF. In DNA, the CDR3 is TGCGCCAGCAGCTTGGGACAGGAGAGCACCGGGGAGCTGTTTTTT.

This clone was detected only once. The rearrangement joins TRBV28 to TRBJ2-6; D could derive from TRBD1 or TRBD2 (5 bases each). There are 13 residues in the CDR3. The V gene lost 9 bases and the J gene lost 3 bases, with 9 bases spanning the gap. Germline assignment: CDR1 MDHEN and CDR2 SYDVKM. CDR3 in amino acids: CAREGNGANVLTF. The CDR3 nucleotides read TGTGCCAGAGAGGGGAATGGGGCCAACGTCCTGACTTTC.

The chain combines TRBV9 with TRBJ2-1; 15 bases are shared with TRBD2. This CDR3 region has 20 residues. Germline CDR1 reads SGDLS; CDR2 reads YYNGEE. V shed 0 bases and J 9 bases; nucleotides not matched to a gene: 16. The CDR3 loop reads CASSVVEGPGLAGGSVEQFF. CDR3 bases: TGTGCCAGCAGCGTAGTAGAGGGACCGGGACTAGCGGGAGGCTCGGTTGAGCAGTTCTTC. Variable domain in full (rest from reference TRBV9 and TRBJ2-1): DSGVTQTPKHLITATGQRVTLRCSPRSGDLSVYWYQQSLDQGLQFLIQYYNGEERAKGNILERFSAQQFPDLHSELNLSSLELGDSALYFCASSVVEGPGLAGGSVEQFFGPGTRLTVL.

The chain joins TRBV7-9 to TRBJ2-1; 7 bases align to TRBD2. V dropped 0 bases and J dropped 5; count of bases not matched to a gene: 7. Germline V gene sequence: CDR1 SEHNR, CDR2 FQNEAQ (reference sequence). The CDR3 length is 16 residues. CDR3 DNA sequence: TGTGCCAGCAGCTTAGCGCTTGGGACTAACAACAATGAGCAGTTCTTC. It codes for CASSLALGTNNNEQFF.

The gene calls are TRBV10-1 and TRBJ2-6; the D gene is possibly TRBD1 (5 bases). Germline-derived CDR1 and CDR2 are WNHNN and SYGVQD (reference sequence). This CDR3 contains 14 residues. Trimming removed 5 bases from V and 2 bases from J, with 7 bases in between. CDR3 amino acids: CASSSGTGANVLTF. The CDR3, as DNA: TGCGCCAGCAGTTCAGGGACTGGGGCCAACGTCCTGACTTTC.

The gene calls are TRBV18 and TRBJ1-4, with D hard to call. V lost 0 bases and J 3 bases, leaving 8 bases between the germline ends. The CDR3 has 15 residues. CDR1 is KGHSH and CDR2 is LQKENI in the germline V gene. CDR3 bases: TGTGCCAGCTCACCACCGAGTTCCCCTAATGAAAAACTGTTTTTT. It encodes CASSPPSSPNEKLFF.

This clone was recorded once. The chain is built from TRBV27 and TRBJ2-3; 7 bases are a match to TRBD2. V was clipped by 1 base and J by 2 bases; unmatched bases: 6. The CDR3 length is 16 residues. Germline CDR1 is MNHEY and CDR2 is SMNVEV (reference sequence). CDR3: CASSLFSSGYTDTQYF. CDR3 bases: TGTGCCAGCAGTTTATTCTCTAGCGGATACACAGATACGCAGTATTTT.

V and J are TRBV9 and TRBJ1-2; D call uncertain. The germline gives CDR1 SGDLS, CDR2 YYNGEE. Trimming cost V 0 bases and J 4 bases, with 19 bases left between them. The length of the CDR3 is 17 residues. CDR3 sequence reads: CASSVAAAGDHSYGYTF. DNA for the CDR3: TGTGCCAGCAGCGTAGCTGCGGCAGGTGATCATTCCTATGGCTACACCTTC.

The V gene is TRBV30, the J gene TRBJ1-5, with D possibly being TRBD1 (5 bases). Germline V gene data show CDR1 as GTSNPN and CDR2 as SVGIG (reference sequence). Trimming cost V 1 base and J 0 bases, with 22 bases left between them. The CDR3 totals 19 residues. The CDR3 sequence: CAWSGPGVRGYYSNQPQHF. CDR3 DNA sequence: TGTGCCTGGAGTGGCCCGGGGGTTCGAGGGTATTATAGCAATCAGCCCCAGCATTTT.

The chain has TRBV5-5 and TRBJ2-6, with D perhaps matching TRBD1 (5 bases). Trimming pared 5 bases from V and 4 bases from J, leaving 10 bases between. This CDR3 is 14 amino acids long. Germline assignment: CDR1 SGHKS and CDR2 YYEKEE (reference sequence). The CDR3 DNA reads TGTGCCAGCAGATCAGGGTCCGGGGCCAACGTCCTGACTTTC. This translates into CASRSGSGANVLTF.

The chain combines TRBV4-2 with TRBJ1-5; 7 bases match TRBD1. Germline V gene data show CDR1 as LGHNA and CDR2 as YNFKEQ. CDR3 length: 18 amino acids. The V and J ends lost 3 bases and 0 bases, in that order; junction bases with no gene match: 11. The DNA for the CDR3 is TGTGCCAGCAGCCATCCACCCGGGACAGATAATAGCAATCAGCCCCAGCATTTT. Residues: CASSHPPGTDNSNQPQHF.